This TCR beta chain was captured by sequencing in a study of blood T cell repertoires in COVID-19. The CDR3 is made up of 13 amino acids. CDR1 is SEHNR, CDR2 FQNEAQ, per germline (reference sequence). Trimming took 2 bases from V and 7 from J; bases not matched to a gene: 2. Authors' processing steps: How many nucleated cells were present was estimated from reference gene primer amplification. Clones were read by immunoSEQ multiplex PCR, and TCRdb kept only the in-frame ones, dropping some. V, J and clone size are taken as reported in that table, and D and trimming were inferred from the DNA itself. The sample has 250,000 to 400,000 clones, around 89% seen once.

This receptor was identified in a woman in her twenties or thirties with COVID-19, enrolled during active disease. This chain links TRBV7-9 with TRBJ2-1; TRBD1 matches 7 bases. The specimen was peripheral blood. The CDR3 nucleotides are TGTGCCAGCAGCTTAAGGGGGCAAAATGAGCAGTTCTTC. As protein: CASSLRGQNEQFF. The variable domain in full, with the rest retrieved from reference TRBV7-9 and TRBJ2-1, is DTGVSQNPRHKITKRGQNVTFRCDPISEHNRLYWYRQTLGQGPEFLTYFQNEAQLEKSRLLSDRFSAERPKGSFSTLEIQRTEQGDSAMYLCASSLRGQNEQFFGPGTRLTVL.